The sequence of this T cell receptor beta chain was determined in a study of OX40 agonist ivuxolimab in advanced cancers. Describing the broader study: Ivuxolimab was a fully human IgG2 agonistic monoclonal antibody targeting the costimulatory receptor OX40 (CD134). Intravenous ivuxolimab was administered to patients every 2 weeks at six dose levels: 0.01, 0.1, 0.3, 1.5, 3 and 10 mg/kg. Among the roughly 52 dose-escalation patients, around 20 had hepatocellular carcinoma, roughly 15 melanoma, 9 renal cell carcinoma and 9 head and neck cancer. In the dose-escalation cohort, around four fifths of patients were male, and the mean age was approximately 60 years, with a range of about 20 to 90. Patients were allowed to have had prior anti-PD-1, anti-PD-L1 or anti-CTLA-4 therapy, and more than 30% of the dose-escalation patients had previously received checkpoint inhibitors. Partial responses were achieved by three dose-escalation patients, of whom one had hepatocellular carcinoma and two had cutaneous melanoma. Peripheral TCRbeta sequencing was intended to test whether TCR sequence diversity was altered and clonal T-cell expansion was caused by ivuxolimab. The monotherapy dose-escalation portion (N of about 52 patients) of the phase I ivuxolimab trial is reported in the paper.

Broader findings and caveats from the paper: On average, CD8+ T cells showed more expanded clones than CD4+ T cells after ivuxolimab. Low levels of normalized T-cell clonal expansion were also seen in some patients who did not respond. In the 0.1-3.0 mg/kg groups, partial responders had among the lowest normalized peripheral clonal expansion, particularly in CD8+ T cells. The antigen specificity of the peripheral T cells that underwent clonal expansion was not determined. At doses of 0.1 to 3.0 mg/kg, clonal expansion of both CD4+ and CD8+ T cells in blood was seen between baseline and week 6.

This clone was detected only a few times. What this receptor recognizes is not known. No base quality information exists; no much larger clone differs at one position. The CDR3 numbers 18 residues from cysteine through phenylalanine. The kept DNA is CDR3 alone, 54 bases in frame from the first base. CDR1 and CDR2, looked up from the germline V gene (reference sequence), are LNHDA and SQIVND. V trim: 3 bases; J trim: 0 bases; unmatched bases: 10. The trial excluded patients who had a history of autoimmune disease or who were on systemic immunosuppression. Peripheral blood for TCR sequencing was collected from all dose cohorts at baseline, on cycle 4 day 1, and on cycle 7 day 1. The samples were taken from a phase I, first-in-human, multicenter, open-label dose-escalation trial of ivuxolimab. The trial enrolled adults with locally advanced or metastatic head and neck squamous cell, hepatocellular, melanoma or renal cell carcinoma. CD4+ and CD8+ T cells were sorted separately from peripheral blood before TCR sequencing.

For sequencing of the TCRbeta CDR3 region, genomic DNA was extracted from the sorted cells. TCRbeta CDR3 regions were sequenced using the immunoSEQ Assay. TCRdb obtained this table from immuneACCESS and retained in-frame rearrangements with V and J assigned. These tables miss some clones; where compared with another copy, unresolved V genes account for less than half of the shortfall, and the remainder is unexplained. For this sample there are tens of thousands of clones; 85% to 90% appear just once. Jointly, the top ten make up approximately 4% of the sample. The sequence is built from TRBV19 and TRBJ1-5; 8 nucleotides in the junction match TRBD1. The source of this sequence is an adult with an advanced solid tumor such as melanoma, head and neck, liver or kidney cancer. The sample here was CD4+ or CD8+ T cells sorted from blood, taken in a trial of the OX40 agonist ivuxolimab. CDR3 reads: CASSMPGGTGYSNQPQHF. The base sequence is TGTGCCAGTAGTATGCCCGGAGGGACAGGATATAGCAATCAGCCCCAGCATTTT.